The TCR beta chain described here comes from a study of OX40 agonist ivuxolimab in advanced cancers. As for the study in general: Patients received the agonistic anti-OX40 (CD134) antibody ivuxolimab. About 40% of patients had received prior checkpoint inhibitor therapy. General study points: With doses of 0.1 to 3.0 mg/kg, CD4+ and CD8+ blood T cells had undergone clonal expansion by week 6.

TCRdb's copy holds only in-frame clones and misses some; the assay was immunoSEQ multiplex PCR. The data show 65,000 or so clones, over 80% seen once. V lost 1 base and J 7 bases, leaving 7 bases between the germline ends. This CDR3 is 11 amino acids long. Germline lookup yields CDR1 GTSNPN and CDR2 SVGIG (reference sequence). On this clone itself: Its antigen is undetermined.

The TCR originated in an adult with an advanced solid tumor such as melanoma, head and neck, liver or kidney cancer. Here the sequenced sample was CD4+ or CD8+ T cells sorted from blood, taken in a trial of the OX40 agonist ivuxolimab. This chain connects TRBV30 to TRBJ2-5, with unresolved D. This CDR3 reads CAWSDPVTQYF. The CDR3 DNA reads TGTGCCTGGAGTGACCCAGTGACCCAGTACTTC.